These 11 T cell receptor beta chains originate from one sample sequenced in a study of shared clonotypes between healthy human individuals. Data came from immunoSEQ multiplex PCR; TCRdb stores just in-frame clones and leaves some out. The sample holds around 500,000 clones; about 85% are singletons and the top ten take more than 9.5%. The sample taken for sequencing was PBMCs. These receptors all come from a middle-aged woman in good health. Some clones in this sample may be carry-over from other donors' samples.

To note about this clone: This may be a read error, as it is one base from a much larger clone. This chain connects TRBV7-8 to TRBJ2-1; 9 bases match TRBD1. CDR3 length: 15 amino acids. Germline CDR1 is SGHVS and CDR2 is FQNEAQ. The CDR3 region has the DNA TGTGACAGCACCGAGGGGACAGGGCACGGAGTTGAGCAGTTCTTC. Protein product: CDSTEGTGHGVEQFF. Variable domain in full (rest from reference TRBV7-8 and TRBJ2-1): GAGVSQSPRYKVAKRGQDVALRCDPISGHVSLFWYQQALGQGPEFLTYFQNEAQLDKSGLPSDRFFAERPEGSVSTLKIQRTQQEDSAVYLCDSTEGTGHGVEQFFGPGTRLTVL.

Only one count was recorded for this clone. The V and J genes are TRBV2 and TRBJ2-1; a possible D gene is TRBD2 (6 bases). Trimming took off 11 bases at V and 5 bases at J, with 16 bases between the two ends. Germline V lookup: CDR1 SNHLY, CDR2 FYNNEI. This CDR3 is 13 amino acids long. The CDR3 sequence: CAARDGRNNEQFF. The CDR3, as DNA: TGTGCCGCTAGGGACGGGAGAAACAATGAGCAGTTCTTC. Complete variable domain (other parts from reference TRBV2 and TRBJ2-1): EPEVTQTPSHQVTQMGQEVILRCVPISNHLYFYWYRQILGQKVEFLVSFYNNEISEKSEIFDDQFSVERPDGSNFTLKIRSTKLEDSAMYFCAARDGRNNEQFFGPGTRLTVL.

Details on this clone: A much larger clone is a single base away; this may be a read error. The chain recombines TRBV5-6 with TRBJ2-1; TRBD1 agrees at 11 bases. There are 15 residues in the CDR3. Germline V gene lookup returns CDR1 SGHDT and CDR2 YYEEEE. Trimming at V came to 3 bases and at J to 4 bases, leaving 3 bases not matched to a gene. CDR3 sequence reads: CASSSGTGGYNEQFF. CDR3 DNA sequence: TGTGCCAGCAGCTCCGGGACAGGGGGTTACAATGAGCAGTTCTTC. The full variable domain, in which reference TRBV5-6 and TRBJ2-1 provide the parts outside the CDR3, is DAGVTQSPTHLIKTRGQQVTLRCSPKSGHDTVSWYQQALGQGPQFIFQYYEEEERQRGNFPDRFSGHQFPNYSSELNVNALLLGDSALYLCASSSGTGGYNEQFFGPGTRLTVL.

Comment on this clone: This likely comes from a read error, as the CDR3 has no conserved phenylalanine or tryptophan at its end. The sample has other DNA sequences that encode this CDR3 too. This chain uses TRBV15 with TRBJ2-7, with D tentatively TRBD1 or TRBD2 (5 bases each). V was trimmed by 0 bases and J by 4 bases, leaving 28 bases between them. This CDR3 contains 20 residues. Germline V gene data show CDR1 as LNHNV and CDR2 as YYDKDF (reference sequence). The CDR3 bases are TGTGCCACCAGCAGAGACAGGGATTGGGGAGCTGGACCACATCGGTACGAGCAGTACCTC. It is translated as CATSRDRDWGAGPHRYEQYL.

The CDR3 loop reads CASSVGTRGDEQFF. CDR3 DNA sequence: TGTGCCAGCAGCGTAGGGACTAGAGGGGATGAGCAGTTCTTC. This rearrangement joins TRBV9 to TRBJ2-1; 7 bases align to TRBD2. Germline lookup yields CDR1 SGDLS and CDR2 YYNGEE. The length of the CDR3 is 14 residues. The trim removed 0 bases at V and 8 bases at J, leaving 5 bases unmatched.

The chain has TRBV11-2 and TRBJ2-7; maybe TRBD2 (5 bases). CDR3 length: 15 amino acids. V lost 4 bases to trimming and J lost 0 bases, with 13 bases between them. The germline V gene has CDR1 SGHAT and CDR2 FQNNGV. Here the CDR3 reads CASSSPRRSSYEQYF. The DNA for the CDR3 is TGTGCCAGCAGCTCCCCGCGGAGGAGCTCCTACGAGCAGTACTTC.

V and J are TRBV28 and TRBJ1-1; TRBD1 matches at 7 bases. With 1 base clipped from V and 0 bases from J, the junction kept 5 bases outside the gene matches. Germline V gene sequence: CDR1 MDHEN, CDR2 SYDVKM. CDR3 length equals 16 residues. This CDR3 is CASSLLGGQMNTEAFF. The CDR3 nucleotides are TGTGCCAGCAGTTTATTAGGGGGACAGATGAACACTGAAGCTTTCTTT.

Turning to this clone: With only one base between it and a far larger clone, this is likely a read error. Other DNA sequences within the sample encode an identical CDR3. The chain recombines TRBV11-2 with TRBJ2-3; D is perhaps TRBD2 (6 bases). Trimming cost V 0 bases and J 3 bases, with 10 bases left between them. CDR1 is SGHAT and CDR2 is FQNNGV in the germline V gene. This CDR3 is 15 amino acids long. This CDR3 is CASSLEGTHTDTQYF. The DNA for the CDR3 is TGTGCCAGCAGCTTAGAAGGGACTCATACAGATACGCAGTATTTT.

Concerning this clone: A far larger clone lies a single base away; this is likely a read error. V and J are TRBV6-1 and TRBJ1-2, with TRBD1 matching over 7 bases. This CDR3 contains 13 residues. After removal of 7 bases from V and 6 bases from J, the junction contained 8 bases not matched to a gene. Germline V gene sequence: CDR1 MNHNS, CDR2 SASEGT. DNA of the CDR3: TGTGCCAGCATCCTCAACAGGGGTGATGGCTACACCTTC. It specifies CASILNRGDGYTF.

This clone was recorded a few times. The rearrangement links TRBV27 to TRBJ2-1; D unresolved. The CDR3 spans 14 residues. In germline, CDR1 is MNHEY, CDR2 SMNVEV (reference sequence). Trimming stripped 6 bases from V and 5 bases from J, with 14 bases between. The CDR3 sequence: CASRTSRAHNEQFF. The CDR3 DNA follows: TGTGCCAGCAGAACCTCTAGGGCCCACAATGAGCAGTTCTTC.

The chain combines TRBV7-3 with TRBJ2-3; TRBD2 agrees at 9 bases. The V and J ends lost 1 base and 4 bases, in that order; junction bases with no gene match: 6. CDR3 size: 16 residues. Looked up from germline, CDR1 is SGHTA and CDR2 is FQGTGA. The CDR3 bases are TGTGCCAGCAGCTTAAATGGCGGGAGGGTAGCAGATACGCAGTATTTT. It specifies CASSLNGGRVADTQYF.